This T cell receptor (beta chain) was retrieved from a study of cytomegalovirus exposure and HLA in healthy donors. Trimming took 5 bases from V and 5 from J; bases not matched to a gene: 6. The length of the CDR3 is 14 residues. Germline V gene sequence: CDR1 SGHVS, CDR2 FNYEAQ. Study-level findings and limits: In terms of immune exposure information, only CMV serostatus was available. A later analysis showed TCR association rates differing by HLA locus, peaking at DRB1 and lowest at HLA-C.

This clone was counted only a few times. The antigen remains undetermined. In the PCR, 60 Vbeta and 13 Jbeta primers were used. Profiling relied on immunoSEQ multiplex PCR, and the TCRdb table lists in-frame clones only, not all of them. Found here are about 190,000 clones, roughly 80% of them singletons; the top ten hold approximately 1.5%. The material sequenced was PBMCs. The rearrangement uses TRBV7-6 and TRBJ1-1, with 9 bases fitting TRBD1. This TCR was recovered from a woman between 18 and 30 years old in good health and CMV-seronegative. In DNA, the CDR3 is TGTGCCAGCAGCGCGACAGGGGGATGGACTGAAGCTTTCTTT. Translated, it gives CASSATGGWTEAFF.